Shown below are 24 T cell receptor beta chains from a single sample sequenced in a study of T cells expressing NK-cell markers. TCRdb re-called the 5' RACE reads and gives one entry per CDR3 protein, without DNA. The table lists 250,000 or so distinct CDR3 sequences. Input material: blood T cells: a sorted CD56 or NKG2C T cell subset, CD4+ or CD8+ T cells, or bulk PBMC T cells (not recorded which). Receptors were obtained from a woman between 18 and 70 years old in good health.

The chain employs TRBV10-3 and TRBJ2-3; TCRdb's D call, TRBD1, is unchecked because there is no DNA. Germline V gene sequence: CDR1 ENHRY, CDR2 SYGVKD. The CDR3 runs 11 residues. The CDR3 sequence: CATGATDTQYF.

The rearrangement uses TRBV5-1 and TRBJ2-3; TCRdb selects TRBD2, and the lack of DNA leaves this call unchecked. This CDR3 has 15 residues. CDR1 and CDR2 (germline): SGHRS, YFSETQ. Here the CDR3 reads CASSSSGTSGRTQYF.

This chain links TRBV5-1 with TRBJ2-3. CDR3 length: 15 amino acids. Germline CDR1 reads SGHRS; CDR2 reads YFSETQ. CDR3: CASSLTRVLGDTQYF.

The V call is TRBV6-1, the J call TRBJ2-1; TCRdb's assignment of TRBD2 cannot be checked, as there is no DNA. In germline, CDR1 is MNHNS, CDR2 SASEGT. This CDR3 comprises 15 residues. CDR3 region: CASRPPMGPYNEQFF.

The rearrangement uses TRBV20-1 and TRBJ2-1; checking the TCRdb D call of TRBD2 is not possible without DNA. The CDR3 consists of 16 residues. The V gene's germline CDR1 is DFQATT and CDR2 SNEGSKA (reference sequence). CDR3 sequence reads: CSARFFEDSAYNEQFF.

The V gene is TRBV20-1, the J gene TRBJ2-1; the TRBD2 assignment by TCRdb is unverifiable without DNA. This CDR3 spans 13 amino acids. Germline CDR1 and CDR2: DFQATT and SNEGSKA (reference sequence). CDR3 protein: CSARVRAGNEQFF.

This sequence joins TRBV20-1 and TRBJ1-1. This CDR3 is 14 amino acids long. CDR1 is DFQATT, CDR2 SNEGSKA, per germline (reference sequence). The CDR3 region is CSASRRGRGTEAFF.

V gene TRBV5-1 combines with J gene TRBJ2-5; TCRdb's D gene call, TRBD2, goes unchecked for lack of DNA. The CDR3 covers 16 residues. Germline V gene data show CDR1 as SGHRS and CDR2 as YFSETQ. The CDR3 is CASSLGLAGGEETQYF. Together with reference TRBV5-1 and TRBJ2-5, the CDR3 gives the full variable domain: KAGVTQTPRYLIKTRGQQVTLSCSPISGHRSVSWYQQTPGQGLQFLFEYFSETQRNKGNFPGRFSGRQFSNSRSEMNVSTLELGDSALYLCASSLGLAGGEETQYFGPGTRLLVL.

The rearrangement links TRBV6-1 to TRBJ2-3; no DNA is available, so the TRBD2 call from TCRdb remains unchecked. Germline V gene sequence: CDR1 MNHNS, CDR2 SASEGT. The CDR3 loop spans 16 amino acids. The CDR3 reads CATRAERGGGEDTQYF.

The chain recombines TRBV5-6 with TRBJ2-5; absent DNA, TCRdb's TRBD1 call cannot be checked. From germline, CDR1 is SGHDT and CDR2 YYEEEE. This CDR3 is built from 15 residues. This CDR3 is CASSPLKGRRETQYF. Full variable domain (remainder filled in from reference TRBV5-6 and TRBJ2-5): DAGVTQSPTHLIKTRGQQVTLRCSPKSGHDTVSWYQQALGQGPQFIFQYYEEEERQRGNFPDRFSGHQFPNYSSELNVNALLLGDSALYLCASSPLKGRRETQYFGPGTRLLVL.

Here the CDR3 reads CSAELSSGRDNEQFF. The J gene is TRBJ2-1, the V gene TRBV20-1; TCRdb's D gene call, TRBD2, goes unchecked for lack of DNA. This CDR3 has 15 residues. Germline V gene data show CDR1 as DFQATT and CDR2 as SNEGSKA (reference sequence).

The CDR3: CASSLADSGANVLTF. The chain joins TRBV5-5 to TRBJ2-6. CDR3 length: 15 amino acids. Germline V gives CDR1 SGHKS, CDR2 YYEKEE (reference sequence).

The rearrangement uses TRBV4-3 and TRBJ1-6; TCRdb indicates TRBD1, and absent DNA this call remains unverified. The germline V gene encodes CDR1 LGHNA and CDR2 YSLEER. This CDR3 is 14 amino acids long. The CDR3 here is CASSPQHGGSPLHF.

The CDR3 sequence: CASSPSGPYSWHGQFF. The chain recombines TRBV7-2 with TRBJ2-1. The CDR3 runs to 16 residues. CDR1 is SGHTA, CDR2 FQGNSA, per germline.

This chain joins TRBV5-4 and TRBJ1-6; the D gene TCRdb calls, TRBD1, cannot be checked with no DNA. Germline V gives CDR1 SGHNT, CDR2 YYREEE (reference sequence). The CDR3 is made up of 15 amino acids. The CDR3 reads CASSTRDSNNSPLHF.

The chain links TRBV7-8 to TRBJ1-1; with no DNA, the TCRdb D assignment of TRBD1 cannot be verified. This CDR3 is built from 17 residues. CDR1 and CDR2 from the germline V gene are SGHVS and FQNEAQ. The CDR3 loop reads CASSLAYPGGMNTEAFF.

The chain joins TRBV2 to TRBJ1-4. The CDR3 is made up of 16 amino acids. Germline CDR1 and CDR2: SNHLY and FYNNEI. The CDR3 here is CASSKDSAATNEKLFF.

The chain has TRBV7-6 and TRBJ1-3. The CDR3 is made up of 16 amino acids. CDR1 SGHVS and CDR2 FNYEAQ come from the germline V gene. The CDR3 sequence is CASSLATVAGGNTIYF. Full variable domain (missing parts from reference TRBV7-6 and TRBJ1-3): GAGVSQSPRYKVTKRGQDVALRCDPISGHVSLYWYRQALGQGPEFLTYFNYEAQQDKSGLPNDRFSAERPEGSISTLTIQRTEQRDSAMYRCASSLATVAGGNTIYFGEGSWLTVV.

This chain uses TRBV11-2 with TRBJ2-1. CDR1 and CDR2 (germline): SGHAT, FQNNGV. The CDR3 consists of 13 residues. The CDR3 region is CASSLGQFNEQFF.

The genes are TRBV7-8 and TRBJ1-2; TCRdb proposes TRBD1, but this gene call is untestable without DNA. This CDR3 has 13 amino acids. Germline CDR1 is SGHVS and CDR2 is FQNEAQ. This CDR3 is CASSSDRRGGYTF. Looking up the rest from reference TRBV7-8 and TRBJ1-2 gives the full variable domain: GAGVSQSPRYKVAKRGQDVALRCDPISGHVSLFWYQQALGQGPEFLTYFQNEAQLDKSGLPSDRFFAERPEGSVSTLKIQRTQQEDSAVYLCASSSDRRGGYTFGSGTRLTVV.

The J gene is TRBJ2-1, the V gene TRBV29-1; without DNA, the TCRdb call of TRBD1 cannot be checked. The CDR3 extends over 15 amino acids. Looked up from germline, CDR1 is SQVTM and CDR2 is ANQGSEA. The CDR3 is CSSGTGTLSYNEQFF.

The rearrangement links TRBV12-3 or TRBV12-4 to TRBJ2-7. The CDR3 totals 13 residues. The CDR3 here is CASSSPGYYEQYF.

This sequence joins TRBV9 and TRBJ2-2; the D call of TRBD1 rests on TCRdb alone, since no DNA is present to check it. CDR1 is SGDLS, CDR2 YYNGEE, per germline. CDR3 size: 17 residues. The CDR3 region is CASSVDLGSQNTGELFF.

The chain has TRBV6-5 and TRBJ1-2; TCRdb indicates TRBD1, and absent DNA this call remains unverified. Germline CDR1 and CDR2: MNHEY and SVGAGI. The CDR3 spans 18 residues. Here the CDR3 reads CASSYLSGGRRTHYGYTF.